Sequencing of this T cell receptor (beta chain) was carried out in a study of T cell responses to AZD1222 COVID-19 vaccine. Method: immunoSEQ multiplex PCR; TCRdb's copy keeps in-frame clones and lacks some. The sample records more than 95,000 clones, approximately 93% being singletons. Overall study findings and caveats: Only a handful of people who got AZD1222 tested seropositive at baseline.

This clone is a singleton in its sample. Its antigen is currently unknown. The sample in question was peripheral blood, obtained on day 0 of AZD1222 vaccination. The source is an adult in good health.

CDR3 DNA: TGCGCCAGCAGCTTGCCAGGGTTGAACACTGAAGCTTTCTTT. Amino acid sequence: CASSLPGLNTEAFF. The V and J genes are TRBV5-1 and TRBJ1-1, with D possibly TRBD1 on 5 matching bases. CDR3 length equals 14 residues. Per germline, CDR1 SGHRS and CDR2 YFSETQ. The V end was cut by 1 base, the J end by 0 bases, with 7 bases between.